This TCR beta chain was profiled in a study of post-analysis software for immune sequencing data. Points from the study as a whole: Patients had higher frequencies than controls of about five TRBV segments, including TRBV5-6, TRBV5-1 and TRBV20-1.

The CDR3 consists of 14 residues. The library was made from cDNA and included unique molecular identifiers. TCRdb reprocessed the PCR reads with MiXCR, giving one entry per CDR3 protein. Seen here are under 200,000 distinct CDR3 sequences, 25% to 35% observed once, and the top ten hold approximately 3.6%. With respect to this clonotype: The antigen is unknown. The junction departs from germline at one end; a sequencing error may be responsible.

The TCR sequence derives from a girl between 2 and 17 years old with multiple sclerosis. The V and J genes are TRBV12-3 or TRBV12-4 and TRBJ2-3; D unresolved. Sequenced material: blood. The CDR3 here is CASSSGVTTDAQYF. The CDR3 nucleotides read TGTGCCAGCAGTTCCGGTGTGACCACAGATGCGCAGTATTTT.